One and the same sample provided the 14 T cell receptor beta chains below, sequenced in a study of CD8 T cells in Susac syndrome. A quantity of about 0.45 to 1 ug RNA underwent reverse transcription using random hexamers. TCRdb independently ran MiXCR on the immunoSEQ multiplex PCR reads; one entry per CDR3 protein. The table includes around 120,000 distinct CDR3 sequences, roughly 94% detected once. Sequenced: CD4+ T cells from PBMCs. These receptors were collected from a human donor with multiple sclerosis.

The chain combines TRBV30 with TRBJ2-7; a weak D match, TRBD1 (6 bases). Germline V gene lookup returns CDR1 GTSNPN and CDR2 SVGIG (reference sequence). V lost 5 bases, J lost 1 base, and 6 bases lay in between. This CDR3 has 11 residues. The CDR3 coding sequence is TGTGCCTGGGACAGGTCCTACGAGCAGTACTTC. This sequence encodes CAWDRSYEQYF.

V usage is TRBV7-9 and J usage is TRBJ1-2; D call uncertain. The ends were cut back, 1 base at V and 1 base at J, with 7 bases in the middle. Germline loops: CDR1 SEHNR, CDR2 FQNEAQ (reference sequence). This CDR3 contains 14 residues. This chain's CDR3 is CASSLDLNNYGYTF. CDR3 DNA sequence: TGTGCCAGCAGCTTAGACTTGAATAACTATGGCTACACCTTC.

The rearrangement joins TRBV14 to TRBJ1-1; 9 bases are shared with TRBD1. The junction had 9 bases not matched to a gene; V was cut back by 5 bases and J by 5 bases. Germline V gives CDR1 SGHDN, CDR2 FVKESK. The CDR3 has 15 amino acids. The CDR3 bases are TGTGCCAGCAGCGCCACAGGGGGCTCAAGGACTGAAGCTTTCTTT. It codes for CASSATGGSRTEAFF.

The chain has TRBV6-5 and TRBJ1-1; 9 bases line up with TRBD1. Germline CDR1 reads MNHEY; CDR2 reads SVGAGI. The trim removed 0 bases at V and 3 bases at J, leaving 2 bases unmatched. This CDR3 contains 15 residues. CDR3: CASSYSWTGDTEAFF. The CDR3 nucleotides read TGTGCCAGCAGTTACTCGTGGACAGGGGACACTGAAGCTTTCTTT.

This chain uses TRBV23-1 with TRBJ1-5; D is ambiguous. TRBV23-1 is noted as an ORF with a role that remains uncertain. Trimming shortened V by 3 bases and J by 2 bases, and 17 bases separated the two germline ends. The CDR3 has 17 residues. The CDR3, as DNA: TGCGCCAGCAGTCACCGCGCCCCGCGGGAAGGCAATCAGCCCCAGCATTTT. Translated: CASSHRAPREGNQPQHF.

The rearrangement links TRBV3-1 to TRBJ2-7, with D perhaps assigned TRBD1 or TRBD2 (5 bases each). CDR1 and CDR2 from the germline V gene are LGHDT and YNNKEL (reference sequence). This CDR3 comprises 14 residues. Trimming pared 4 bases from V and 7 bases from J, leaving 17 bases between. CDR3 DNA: TGTGCCAGCAGCCGCTGGGACCAGGGTCTGGAGCAGTACTTC. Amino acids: CASSRWDQGLEQYF.

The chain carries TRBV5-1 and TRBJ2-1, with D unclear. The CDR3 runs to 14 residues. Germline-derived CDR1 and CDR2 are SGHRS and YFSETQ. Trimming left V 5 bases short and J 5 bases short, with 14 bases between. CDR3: CASRERARDNEQFF. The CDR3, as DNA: TGCGCCAGCAGGGAACGGGCTCGCGACAATGAGCAGTTCTTC.

The CDR3 sequence: CASSLGTGGGEETQYF. For the CDR3, the DNA is TGCGCCAGCAGCTTGGGGACAGGGGGCGGTGAAGAGACCCAGTACTTC. This chain links TRBV5-1 with TRBJ2-5, with 11 bases fitting TRBD1. The V and J ends lost 0 bases and 3 bases, in that order; junction bases with no gene match: 4. CDR1 and CDR2 (germline): SGHRS, YFSETQ. The CDR3 is made up of 16 amino acids.

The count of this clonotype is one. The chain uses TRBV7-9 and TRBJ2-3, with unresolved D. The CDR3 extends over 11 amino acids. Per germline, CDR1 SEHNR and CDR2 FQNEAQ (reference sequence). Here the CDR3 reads CSLWGTDTQYF. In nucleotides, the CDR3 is TGTTCCCTCTGGGGCACAGATACGCAGTATTTT.

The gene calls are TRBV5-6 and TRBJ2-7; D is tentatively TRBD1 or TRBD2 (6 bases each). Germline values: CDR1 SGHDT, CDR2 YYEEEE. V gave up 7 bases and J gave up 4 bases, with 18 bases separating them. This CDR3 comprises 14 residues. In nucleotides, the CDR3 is TGTGCCAGCCTTGTACTCGGGGGCGGGTACGAGCAGTACTTC. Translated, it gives CASLVLGGGYEQYF.

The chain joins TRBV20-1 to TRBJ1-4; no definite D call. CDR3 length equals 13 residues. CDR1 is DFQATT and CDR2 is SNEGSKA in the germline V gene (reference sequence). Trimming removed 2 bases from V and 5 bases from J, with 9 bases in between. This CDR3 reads CSARPTENEKLFF. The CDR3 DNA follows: TGCAGTGCTAGACCTACAGAAAATGAAAAACTGTTTTTT.

The CDR3 DNA sequence: TGTGCTAGTGGTTCCCGCCTATCGGAGACCCAGTACTTC. Translating it yields CASGSRLSETQYF. The chain carries TRBV12-5 and TRBJ2-5; no firm D call. From germline, CDR1 is LGHNT and CDR2 FRNRAP. The V and J ends lost 4 bases and 5 bases respectively, with 11 bases between them. This CDR3 contains 13 residues. Full variable domain (missing parts from reference TRBV12-5 and TRBJ2-5): DARVTQTPRHKVTEMGQEVTMRCQPILGHNTVFWYRQTMMQGLELLAYFRNRAPLDDSGMPKDRFSAEMPDATLATLKIQPSEPRDSAVYFCASGSRLSETQYFGPGTRLLVL.

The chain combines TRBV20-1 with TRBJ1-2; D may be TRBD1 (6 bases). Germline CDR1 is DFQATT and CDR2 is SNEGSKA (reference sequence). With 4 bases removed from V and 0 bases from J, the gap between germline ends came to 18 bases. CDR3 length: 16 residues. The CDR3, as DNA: TGCAGTGCTATGAACTACAGGGAGCGCACTAACTATGGCTACACCTTC. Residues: CSAMNYRERTNYGYTF.

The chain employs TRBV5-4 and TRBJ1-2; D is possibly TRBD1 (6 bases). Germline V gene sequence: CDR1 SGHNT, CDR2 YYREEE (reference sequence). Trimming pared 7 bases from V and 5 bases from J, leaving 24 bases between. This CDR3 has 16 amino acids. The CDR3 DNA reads TGTGCCAGCGGCGAATACACAGGGCCCTCCGAGTATGGCTACACCTTC. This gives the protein CASGEYTGPSEYGYTF.